In its sample, the clone carrying this T cell receptor (beta chain) was seen a few times. This entry comes from a study of blood T cell repertoires in COVID-19. Only in-frame clones appear in the TCRdb table, and some are missing; sequencing was by immunoSEQ multiplex PCR. Of 150,000 or so clones in the sample, roughly nine tenths were seen once. Germline V CDR1 and CDR2: GTSNPN, SVGIG (reference sequence). This CDR3 contains 16 residues. The V and J ends lost 2 bases and 3 bases, in that order; junction bases with no gene match: 12. Specimen: peripheral blood. The sequence was collected from a man between 18 and 35 years old with COVID-19, enrolled during active disease. The V and J genes are TRBV30 and TRBJ2-5; 7 bases are a match to TRBD2. CDR3 DNA: TGTGCCTGGAGTACCGGAAGGCCAGGGAGGGAAGAGACCCAGTACTTC. The encoded protein is CAWSTGRPGREETQYF.